The 30 T cell receptor beta chains listed next were all sequenced from one sample in a study of blood T cell repertoires in COVID-19. The method was immunoSEQ multiplex PCR; TCRdb's version includes in-frame clones alone and lacks a portion of them. The sample lists under 150,000 clones, around 85% seen once, with about 4.3% in the top ten. Sequenced input: peripheral blood. The receptors derive from a human donor in a cohort sampled during active COVID-19.

V gene TRBV4-3 combines with J gene TRBJ2-1; 10 bases agree with TRBD1. The germline CDR1 and CDR2 sequences are LGHNA and YSLEER. J gave up 3 bases and V 1 base, and 0 bases lay outside the gene matches. This CDR3 spans 15 amino acids. CDR3 sequence: CASSQGTGGYNEQFF. The CDR3 nucleotides read TGCGCCAGCAGCCAAGGGACAGGGGGCTACAATGAGCAGTTCTTC.

CDR3 nucleotide sequence: TGTGCCACCAGCAGAGGACAGAACTATGGCTACACCTTC. It is translated as CATSRGQNYGYTF. The V gene is TRBV15, the J gene TRBJ1-2; D perhaps matches TRBD1 (5 bases). The CDR3 length is 13 residues. The V end lost 1 base, the J end lost 2 bases, and 5 bases lay between the germline ends. Germline assignment: CDR1 LNHNV and CDR2 YYDKDF (reference sequence).

The chain is built from TRBV3-1 (or the pseudogene TRBV3-2) and TRBJ2-2, with TRBD1 as a possible D gene (6 bases). The length of the CDR3 is 14 residues. V lost 8 bases and J lost 3, with 13 bases in between. Germline V gene sequence: CDR1 LGHDT, CDR2 YNNKEL (reference sequence). CDR3 sequence (DNA): TGTGCCAGCCAAACAGGGCAGGACACCGGGGAGCTGTTTTTT. Its protein product is CASQTGQDTGELFF.

This chain joins TRBV12-2 and TRBJ1-2. TRBV12-2 is noted as a pseudogene. This CDR3 comprises 18 residues. DNA for the CDR3: TGTGCAAGTCGCTCCCGTTGTCGGCAGGGCTCGGGGGAGGGTGGCTACACCTTC. Amino acids: CASRSRCRQGSGEGGYTF.

The chain carries TRBV19 and TRBJ2-3, with 8 bases that match TRBD2. This CDR3 is built from 16 residues. V gave up 5 bases and J gave up 1 base; unmatched junction bases: 8. The germline V gene encodes CDR1 LNHDA and CDR2 SQIVND (reference sequence). In nucleotides, the CDR3 is TGTGCCAGTAGTCCCTACACTAGCGGCCGCACAGATACGCAGTATTTT. Protein: CASSPYTSGRTDTQYF.

V and J are TRBV9 and TRBJ2-2; D uncertain. In germline, CDR1 is SGDLS, CDR2 YYNGEE. V lost 1 base, J lost 1 base, and 2 bases lay in between. This CDR3 is 13 amino acids long. This CDR3 is CASSVQNTGELFF. DNA for the CDR3: TGTGCCAGCAGCGTACAGAACACCGGGGAGCTGTTTTTT.

This clone has just one count. The chain links TRBV12-3 or TRBV12-4 to TRBJ2-7; TRBD1 might be the D (5 bases). The CDR3 is made up of 13 amino acids. V dropped 5 bases and J dropped 3 bases, with 11 bases sitting between them. The CDR3 nucleotides are TGTGCCAGCAGTCCAGGGCGCGGCTACGAGCAGTACTTC. Translating it yields CASSPGRGYEQYF.

The chain combines TRBV25-1 with TRBJ1-2; D unresolved. The CDR3 consists of 11 residues. From germline, CDR1 is MGHDK and CDR2 SYGVNS. The germline V and J ends were trimmed by 3 bases and 7 bases, with 6 bases remaining between them. CDR3 DNA sequence: TGTGCCAGCAGTGAGGTCAGTGGCTACACCTTC. Amino acid sequence: CASSEVSGYTF.

This chain links TRBV6-5 with TRBJ2-1, with 10 bases matching TRBD1. In germline, CDR1 is MNHEY, CDR2 SVGAGI. The CDR3 runs 14 residues. J lost 8 bases, V lost 5 bases, and 6 bases had no gene match. DNA for the CDR3: TGTGCCAGCAGTAGGACAGGGGGTAGGGATGAGCAGTTCTTC. Translated, it gives CASSRTGGRDEQFF.

The chain recombines TRBV7-9 with TRBJ2-3; D gene unclear. The germline V gene has CDR1 SEHNR and CDR2 FQNEAQ (reference sequence). The CDR3 is 17 amino acids. Trimming took 1 base from V and 3 from J, leaving 17 bases between them. The CDR3, as DNA: TGTGCCAGCAGCTTAGGACCCCCTACCAAGACAACAGATACGCAGTATTTT. Translation gives CASSLGPPTKTTDTQYF.

The V call is TRBV12-5, the J call TRBJ2-7; unclear D gene. The ends were cut back, 3 bases at V and 3 bases at J, with 9 bases in the middle. This CDR3 has 13 amino acids. Germline assignment: CDR1 LGHNT and CDR2 FRNRAP. The CDR3 here is CASGFPYDYEQYV. CDR3 in DNA: TGTGCTAGTGGTTTTCCCTACGACTACGAGCAGTACGTC.

V and J are TRBV9 and TRBJ1-1, with a weak D call TRBD1 (5 bases). The CDR3 is made up of 14 amino acids. V was clipped by 0 bases and J by 6 bases, with 12 bases between them. Looked up from germline, CDR1 is SGDLS and CDR2 is YYNGEE. CDR3 nucleotides: TGTGCCAGCAGCGTAGCTGAAGCGGGGGCTGAAGCTTTCTTT. Translating gives CASSVAEAGAEAFF.

This clone was picked up a small number of times. The V call is TRBV27, the J call TRBJ1-5, with no clear D. Germline V gene sequence: CDR1 MNHEY, CDR2 SMNVEV (reference sequence). Trimming pared 4 bases from V and 5 bases from J, leaving 12 bases between. The CDR3 length is 14 residues. CDR3 in DNA: TGTGCCAGCAGTTCCCTGGCAGGTTATCAGCCCCAGCATTTT. It is translated as CASSSLAGYQPQHF.

The chain employs TRBV12-5 and TRBJ2-2, with D possibly being TRBD1 (5 bases). This CDR3 is built from 14 residues. In germline, CDR1 is LGHNT, CDR2 FRNRAP. V gave up 4 bases and J gave up 7 bases, with 13 bases separating them. Here the CDR3 reads CASGSKGAVGELFF. The CDR3 DNA reads TGTGCTAGTGGTTCCAAAGGGGCGGTCGGGGAGCTGTTTTTT.

CDR3 amino acids: CASRSGTSGRAGPDTQYF. The CDR3 DNA reads TGTGCCAGCAGATCCGGGACTAGCGGGAGGGCCGGGCCAGATACGCAGTATTTT. The genes are TRBV27 and TRBJ2-3, with 16 bases matching TRBD2. The CDR3 has 18 residues. Germline V gene sequence: CDR1 MNHEY, CDR2 SMNVEV (reference sequence). The trim removed 6 bases at V and 4 bases at J, leaving 10 bases unmatched.

This clone was picked up a small number of times. This chain connects TRBV19 to TRBJ1-6, with 7 positions matching TRBD1. The CDR3 runs to 15 residues. The germline CDR1 and CDR2 sequences are LNHDA and SQIVND (reference sequence). V was pared by 7 bases and J by 10 bases, with 13 bases of the junction left unmatched. This chain's CDR3 is CASTAAGGAQSPLHF. The CDR3 DNA reads TGTGCCAGTACGGCCGCAGGGGGTGCGCAATCACCCCTCCACTTT.

The genes are TRBV5-1 and TRBJ2-2, with 10 bases fitting TRBD2. Germline V gives CDR1 SGHRS, CDR2 YFSETQ. V shed 4 bases, J shed 5 bases, and the junction held 8 bases outside the gene matches. This CDR3 contains 16 residues. In nucleotides, the CDR3 is TGCGCCAGCAGCACGGACCCTAGCGGGAGAACCGGGGAGCTGTTTTTT. It codes for CASSTDPSGRTGELFF. The variable domain in full, completed from reference TRBV5-1 and TRBJ2-2, reads KAGVTQTPRYLIKTRGQQVTLSCSPISGHRSVSWYQQTPGQGLQFLFEYFSETQRNKGNFPGRFSGRQFSNSRSEMNVSTLELGDSALYLCASSTDPSGRTGELFFGEGSRLTVL.

This clone has more than one count but fewer than ten. The rearrangement joins TRBV30 to TRBJ2-3; TRBD2 matches at 12 bases. The junction had 1 base not matched to a gene; V was cut back by 0 bases and J by 0 bases. Per the germline V gene, CDR1 is GTSNPN and CDR2 is SVGIG (reference sequence). This CDR3 spans 16 amino acids. CDR3 loop: CAWSVGTSGSTDTQYF. The DNA for the CDR3 is TGTGCCTGGAGTGTCGGGACTAGCGGGAGCACAGATACGCAGTATTTT. Full variable domain (outside the CDR3, taken from reference TRBV30 and TRBJ2-3): SQTIHQWPATLVQPVGSPLSLECTVEGTSNPNLYWYRQAAGRGLQLLFYSVGIGQISSEVPQNLSASRPQDRQFILSSKKLLLSDSGFYLCAWSVGTSGSTDTQYFGPGTRLTVL.

The V call is TRBV24-1, the J call TRBJ2-2, with TRBD1 matching over 9 bases. Germline loops: CDR1 KGHDR, CDR2 SFDVKD. This CDR3 has 16 amino acids. The V segment lost 5 bases and the J segment 4 bases; nucleotides outside the gene matches: 7. The CDR3 sequence is CATSGLQGASTGELFF. The DNA of the CDR3 is TGTGCCACCAGTGGACTACAGGGGGCGAGCACCGGGGAGCTGTTTTTT.

This rearrangement joins TRBV5-6 to TRBJ1-6; D uncertain. V was trimmed by 2 bases and J by 5 bases, leaving 11 bases between them. The CDR3 runs 15 residues. Germline V lookup: CDR1 SGHDT, CDR2 YYEEEE. The CDR3 spells CASSFLSGDNSPLHF. CDR3 nucleotides: TGTGCCAGCAGCTTCCTTTCGGGTGATAATTCACCCCTCCACTTT.

The genes are TRBV5-1 and TRBJ2-2; 7 bases match TRBD2. This CDR3 is 15 amino acids long. V was pared by 2 bases and J by 1 base, with 2 bases of the junction left unmatched. Germline V CDR1 and CDR2: SGHRS, YFSETQ. The CDR3 here is CASSLSGVNTGELFF. The CDR3, as DNA: TGCGCCAGCAGCTTAAGCGGGGTGAACACCGGGGAGCTGTTTTTT.

This clone was seen more than once but under ten times. The CDR3 loop is CASSIPRTAMNTEAFF. As DNA, the CDR3 is TGTGCCAGTAGTATCCCGAGGACAGCCATGAACACTGAAGCTTTCTTT. The gene calls are TRBV19 and TRBJ1-1; a weak D match, TRBD1 (6 bases). The V gene's germline CDR1 is LNHDA and CDR2 SQIVND (reference sequence). This CDR3 region has 16 residues. Trimming pared 3 bases from V and 0 bases from J, leaving 14 bases between.

This chain uses TRBV6-5 with TRBJ2-5; weak D call: TRBD1 (5 bases). V lost 2 bases and J lost 4, with 17 bases in between. Germline V gene sequence: CDR1 MNHEY, CDR2 SVGAGI. The CDR3 length is 16 residues. CDR3 sequence: CASSYRSLVQGETQYF. CDR3 DNA sequence: TGTGCCAGCAGTTACCGAAGTTTGGTGCAGGGAGAGACCCAGTACTTC.

The chain is built from TRBV7-8 and TRBJ1-1; D remains unclear. The CDR3 contains 11 residues. In germline, CDR1 is SGHVS, CDR2 FQNEAQ. Deletions cut 6 bases from V and 5 bases from J, with 7 bases between. The DNA for the CDR3 is TGTGCCAGCAGAGACACGACTGAAGCTTTCTTT. It specifies CASRDTTEAFF.

The chain joins TRBV9 to TRBJ1-1, with unresolved D. The germline gives CDR1 SGDLS, CDR2 YYNGEE. V lost 0 bases and J lost 0, with 3 bases in between. This CDR3 is built from 13 residues. CDR3 region: CASSVAVNTEAFF. In DNA, the CDR3 is TGTGCCAGCAGCGTAGCAGTGAACACTGAAGCTTTCTTT.

CDR3 in amino acids: CASSFSRLTEAFF. The CDR3 nucleotides read TGTGCCAGCAGCTTCTCCCGCTTGACAGAAGCTTTCTTT. The chain couples TRBV11-2 to TRBJ1-1, with unresolved D. V lost 3 bases and J lost 8, with 13 bases in between. This CDR3 contains 13 residues. The germline gives CDR1 SGHAT, CDR2 FQNNGV.

This clone has just one count. This chain uses TRBV11-2 with TRBJ2-1; D unclear. Germline V gives CDR1 SGHAT, CDR2 FQNNGV. The CDR3 runs 14 residues. With 3 bases removed from V and 1 base from J, the gap between germline ends came to 7 bases. This CDR3 is CASSFSGSYNEQFF. For the CDR3, the DNA is TGTGCCAGCAGCTTCTCGGGTTCCTACAATGAGCAGTTCTTC.

This rearrangement joins TRBV27 to TRBJ2-7; 10 bases line up with TRBD2. CDR1 and CDR2 (germline): MNHEY, SMNVEV (reference sequence). The CDR3 sequence is 14 residues long. V shed 7 bases and J 2 bases; nucleotides not matched to a gene: 5. The CDR3 reads CASKKSGGAYEQYF. CDR3 sequence (DNA): TGTGCCAGCAAAAAAAGCGGGGGGGCCTACGAGCAGTACTTC.

This clone was counted a few times. The chain has TRBV9 and TRBJ1-4; D gene ambiguous. The CDR3 covers 15 residues. V lost 4 bases, J lost 2 bases, and 12 bases lay in between. Germline lookup yields CDR1 SGDLS and CDR2 YYNGEE. CDR3 nucleotides: TGTGCCAGCAGCCCAGACCTGAGGACTAATGAAAAACTGTTTTTT. It codes for CASSPDLRTNEKLFF.

This clone was counted only a few times. The gene calls are TRBV10-1 and TRBJ2-5; tentative D call: TRBD1 (5 bases). Germline CDR1 reads WNHNN; CDR2 reads SYGVQD (reference sequence). CDR3 length: 14 residues. Trimming removed 2 bases at V and 5 bases at J, with 12 bases between. The CDR3 region is CASSEQGPGETQYF. In nucleotides, the CDR3 is TGCGCCAGCAGTGAGCAGGGTCCAGGGGAGACCCAGTACTTC.